The 23 T cell receptor beta chains below come from one sample, sequenced in a study of T cell responses to AZD1222 COVID-19 vaccine. Assay used: immunoSEQ multiplex PCR; TCRdb lists only in-frame clones, some missing. Counted here are 100,000 to 150,000 clones, around nine tenths occurring once; the ten biggest clones make up less than 6.5%. The sample consisted of peripheral blood, taken on day 0 of AZD1222 vaccination. These receptors originate from an adult in good health.

The V gene is TRBV7-9, the J gene TRBJ1-1; no reliable D call. Germline CDR1 SEHNR, CDR2 FQNEAQ (reference sequence). The CDR3 loop spans 11 amino acids. V lost 7 bases, J lost 7 bases, and 10 bases lay in between. In nucleotides, the CDR3 is TGTGCCAGCAACACGGCCCTTGAAGCTTTCTTT. It is translated as CASNTALEAFF.

The rearrangement uses TRBV5-8 and TRBJ2-3; 11 bases are shared with TRBD1. With V trimmed by 3 bases and J by 3 bases, 0 bases remained unmatched. The CDR3 runs to 14 residues. Per the germline V gene, CDR1 is SGHTS and CDR2 is YDEGEE. CDR3: CASSWDRGTDTQYF. For the CDR3, the DNA is TGTGCCAGCAGCTGGGACAGGGGGACAGATACGCAGTATTTT.

The chain couples TRBV19 to TRBJ2-2; possible D gene TRBD1, 6 bases. CDR3 length: 14 residues. With 4 bases removed from V and 0 bases from J, the gap between germline ends came to 6 bases. The germline V gene encodes CDR1 LNHDA and CDR2 SQIVND (reference sequence). Here the CDR3 DNA reads TGTGCCAGTAGTAGACAGGCGAACACCGGGGAGCTGTTTTTT. Translating it yields CASSRQANTGELFF.

The chain couples TRBV11-3 to TRBJ2-7, with TRBD1 identical over 7 bases. Looked up from germline, CDR1 is SGHNT and CDR2 is YENEEA. The CDR3 length is 14 residues. The V gene end was trimmed by 5 bases and the J gene end by 4 bases; junction bases not matched to a gene: 8. The CDR3 here is CASSPRDSGYEQYF. CDR3 sequence (DNA): TGTGCCAGCAGCCCACGGGACAGTGGGTACGAGCAGTACTTC.

The chain combines TRBV2 with TRBJ2-7, with D perhaps matching TRBD1 or TRBD2 (5 bases each). The ends were cut back, 6 bases at V and 3 bases at J, with 9 bases in the middle. CDR3 length equals 12 residues. The germline V gene has CDR1 SNHLY and CDR2 FYNNEI. CDR3 coding DNA: TGTGCCAGCAGCAGGGACCTCTACGAGCAGTACTTC. Translating it yields CASSRDLYEQYF.

This chain links TRBV5-1 with TRBJ2-5; no clear D. This CDR3 comprises 15 residues. Germline-derived CDR1 and CDR2 are SGHRS and YFSETQ. V was cut by 0 bases and J by 3 bases, with 12 bases left in between. The chain's CDR3 is CASSLAGLREETQYF. In nucleotides, the CDR3 is TGCGCCAGCAGCTTGGCCGGCCTTAGAGAAGAGACCCAGTACTTC.

The chain has TRBV10-1 and TRBJ1-5; D is perhaps TRBD1 (5 bases). The CDR3 runs to 15 residues. Deletions cut 10 bases from V and 0 bases from J, with 16 bases between. Germline CDR1 is WNHNN and CDR2 is SYGVQD (reference sequence). The CDR3 reads CAKPDSLYSNQPQHF. In DNA form, the CDR3 reads TGCGCCAAGCCCGACAGTCTCTATAGCAATCAGCCCCAGCATTTT.

The chain carries TRBV30 and TRBJ1-6; D is possibly TRBD1 (6 bases). The V and J ends lost 0 bases and 4 bases respectively, with 13 bases between them. This CDR3 is built from 16 residues. Germline V gene lookup returns CDR1 GTSNPN and CDR2 SVGIG (reference sequence). CDR3 in DNA: TGTGCCTGGAGTGTACAGGGCGAAGGATATAATTCACCCCTCCACTTT. Translated: CAWSVQGEGYNSPLHF.

V usage is TRBV7-2 and J usage is TRBJ1-1; D call uncertain. The V and J ends lost 4 bases and 3 bases respectively, with 6 bases between them. From germline, CDR1 is SGHTA and CDR2 FQGNSA. The CDR3 runs 12 residues. Here the CDR3 DNA reads TGTGCCAGCAGCTACCCGGACACTGAAGCTTTCTTT. Protein: CASSYPDTEAFF. Together with reference TRBV7-2 and TRBJ1-1, the CDR3 gives the full variable domain: GAGVSQSPSNKVTEKGKDVELRCDPISGHTALYWYRQSLGQGLEFLIYFQGNSAPDKSGLPSDRFSAERTGGSVSTLTIQRTQQEDSAVYLCASSYPDTEAFFGQGTRLTVV.

This chain connects TRBV19 to TRBJ1-4, with D maybe TRBD1 (5 bases). The CDR3 sequence is 14 residues long. V was cut by 5 bases and J by 5 bases, with 12 bases left in between. Germline-derived CDR1 and CDR2 are LNHDA and SQIVND (reference sequence). Here the CDR3 DNA reads TGTGCCAGTAGTGTTTCGACAGCAAATGAAAAACTGTTTTTT. Translated, it gives CASSVSTANEKLFF. Combining the CDR3 with reference TRBV19 and TRBJ1-4 gives the whole variable domain DGGITQSPKYLFRKEGQNVTLSCEQNLNHDAMYWYRQDPGQGLRLIYYSQIVNDFQKGDIAEGYSVSREKKESFPLTVTSAQKNPTAFYLCASSVSTANEKLFFGSGTQLSVL.

V gene TRBV7-9 combines with J gene TRBJ2-1; tentatively, D is TRBD2 (5 bases). The CDR3 contains 14 residues. V was clipped by 2 bases and J by 10 bases, with 15 bases between them. CDR1 is SEHNR and CDR2 is FQNEAQ in the germline V gene (reference sequence). CDR3 in DNA: TGTGCCAGCAGCTTACGTTCGGACGGCGGGGAGCAGTTCTTC. Protein: CASSLRSDGGEQFF. Combining the CDR3 with reference TRBV7-9 and TRBJ2-1 gives the whole variable domain DTGVSQNPRHKITKRGQNVTFRCDPISEHNRLYWYRQTLGQGPEFLTYFQNEAQLEKSRLLSDRFSAERPKGSFSTLEIQRTEQGDSAMYLCASSLRSDGGEQFFGPGTRLTVL.

V and J are TRBV28 and TRBJ2-7; D gene unclear. Germline assignment: CDR1 MDHEN and CDR2 SYDVKM. Trimming removed 7 bases from V and 0 bases from J, with 7 bases in between. CDR3 length: 12 residues. CDR3 bases: TGTGCCAGCAACGCGTTCTCCTACGAGCAGTACTTC. The encoded protein is CASNAFSYEQYF.

The chain links TRBV6-2 or TRBV6-3 to TRBJ1-4, with D hard to call. V was shortened by 3 bases and J by 13 bases, with 15 bases between the two germline ends. The CDR3 is 13 amino acids. Germline V CDR1 and CDR2: MNHEY, SVGEGT. CDR3 DNA: TGTGCCAGCAGTTATATGTCGGCGTTTGGACTGTTTTTT. It specifies CASSYMSAFGLFF.

The chain employs TRBV5-4 and TRBJ1-2; TRBD1 matches 8 bases. CDR3 length: 14 amino acids. The junction had 3 bases not matched to a gene; V was cut back by 2 bases and J by 3 bases. Per the germline V gene, CDR1 is SGHNT and CDR2 is YYREEE (reference sequence). The CDR3 DNA is TGTGCCAGCAGCTTACAGGGGGAGCACTATGGCTACACCTTC. Protein sequence: CASSLQGEHYGYTF.

The chain links TRBV5-4 to TRBJ2-5; 9 bases align to TRBD2. V lost 4 bases to trimming and J lost 4 bases; unmatched junction nucleotides: 5. Germline assignment: CDR1 SGHNT and CDR2 YYREEE (reference sequence). The CDR3 consists of 14 residues. The CDR3 DNA sequence: TGTGCCAGCAGCCCGCGGGGGGGCCTAGAGACCCAGTACTTC. It specifies CASSPRGGLETQYF.

J is TRBJ2-7 and V is TRBV4-3; 11 bases line up with TRBD1. The length of the CDR3 is 14 residues. In germline, CDR1 is LGHNA, CDR2 YSLEER. J lost 6 bases, V lost 1 base, and 2 bases had no gene match. The CDR3 spells CASSQGTGGSEQYF. The DNA of the CDR3 is TGCGCCAGCAGCCAAGGGACAGGGGGCAGCGAGCAGTACTTC.

The genes are TRBV11-3 and TRBJ1-1; D unresolved. The V and J ends lost 2 bases and 1 base respectively, with 20 bases between them. The CDR3 loop spans 18 amino acids. Per the germline V gene, CDR1 is SGHNT and CDR2 is YENEEA. The CDR3 sequence is CASSLFDTGRARNTEAFF. DNA for the CDR3: TGTGCCAGCAGCTTATTCGACACGGGTCGGGCTAGGAACACTGAAGCTTTCTTT.

This sequence joins TRBV2 and TRBJ2-3; 10 bases align to TRBD2. V dropped 8 bases and J dropped 2; count of bases not matched to a gene: 10. This CDR3 region has 16 residues. Germline lookup yields CDR1 SNHLY and CDR2 FYNNEI. As DNA, the CDR3 is TGTGCCAGCGGACGAAGCGGGAGGGCCGTCACAGATACGCAGTATTTT. Protein sequence: CASGRSGRAVTDTQYF.

The V gene is TRBV7-7, the J gene TRBJ1-1; 9 positions match TRBD1. This CDR3 has 17 amino acids. Germline values: CDR1 SSHAT, CDR2 FNYEAQ (reference sequence). CDR3 amino acids: CAGRWPGTGLLWTEAFF. The CDR3 bases are TGTGCTGGCCGGTGGCCAGGGACAGGGTTATTGTGGACTGAAGCTTTCTTT.

The chain carries TRBV7-9 and TRBJ1-1; no reliable D call. The CDR3 length is 14 residues. V shed 6 bases and J shed 1 base, with 12 bases lying between them. CDR1 SEHNR and CDR2 FQNEAQ come from the germline V gene (reference sequence). DNA of the CDR3: TGTGCCAGCAGATACCAGGAGTGGAACACTGAAGCTTTCTTT. This codes for CASRYQEWNTEAFF.

J is TRBJ1-2 and V is TRBV2; a weak D match, TRBD1 (5 bases). Germline-derived CDR1 and CDR2 are SNHLY and FYNNEI. V lost 3 bases and J lost 0, with 8 bases in between. The CDR3 consists of 14 residues. CDR3 amino acids: CASSEGPANYGYTF. The CDR3 nucleotides are TGTGCCAGCAGTGAGGGACCTGCTAACTATGGCTACACCTTC.

This chain uses TRBV9 with TRBJ2-1, with 9 bases matching TRBD1. V lost 4 bases to trimming and J lost 7 bases; unmatched junction nucleotides: 6. The CDR3 has 14 residues. The germline CDR1 and CDR2 sequences are SGDLS and YYNGEE. CDR3 bases: TGTGCCAGCAGCTTCCGGGACAGGGAAAATGAGCAGTTCTTC. Translation gives CASSFRDRENEQFF.

The chain recombines TRBV18 with TRBJ1-3; unclear D gene. Germline CDR1 KGHSH, CDR2 LQKENI. This CDR3 is built from 13 residues. The V end was cut by 4 bases, the J end by 0 bases, with 4 bases between. The CDR3 DNA is TGTGCCAGCTCACTCGGCTCTGGAAACACCATATATTTT. Protein sequence: CASSLGSGNTIYF. The entire variable domain, with the rest obtained from reference TRBV18 and TRBJ1-3, is as follows: NAGVMQNPRHLVRRRGQEARLRCSPMKGHSHVYWYRQLPEEGLKFMVYLQKENIIDESGMPKERFSAEFPKEGPSILRIQQVVRGDSAAYFCASSLGSGNTIYFGEGSWLTVV.